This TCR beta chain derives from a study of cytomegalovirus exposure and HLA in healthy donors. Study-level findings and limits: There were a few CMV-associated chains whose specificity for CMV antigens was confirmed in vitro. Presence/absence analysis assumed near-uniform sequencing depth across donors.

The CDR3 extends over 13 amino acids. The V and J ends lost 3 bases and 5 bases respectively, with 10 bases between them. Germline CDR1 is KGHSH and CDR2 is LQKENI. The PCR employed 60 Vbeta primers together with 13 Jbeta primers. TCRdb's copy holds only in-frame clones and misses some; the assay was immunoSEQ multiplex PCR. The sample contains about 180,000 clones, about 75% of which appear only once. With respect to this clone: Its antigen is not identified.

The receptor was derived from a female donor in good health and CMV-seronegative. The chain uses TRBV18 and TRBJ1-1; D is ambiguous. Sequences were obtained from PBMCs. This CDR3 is CASSPGSRTEAFF. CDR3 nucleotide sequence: TGTGCCAGCTCACCGGGCAGCAGGACTGAAGCTTTCTTT.